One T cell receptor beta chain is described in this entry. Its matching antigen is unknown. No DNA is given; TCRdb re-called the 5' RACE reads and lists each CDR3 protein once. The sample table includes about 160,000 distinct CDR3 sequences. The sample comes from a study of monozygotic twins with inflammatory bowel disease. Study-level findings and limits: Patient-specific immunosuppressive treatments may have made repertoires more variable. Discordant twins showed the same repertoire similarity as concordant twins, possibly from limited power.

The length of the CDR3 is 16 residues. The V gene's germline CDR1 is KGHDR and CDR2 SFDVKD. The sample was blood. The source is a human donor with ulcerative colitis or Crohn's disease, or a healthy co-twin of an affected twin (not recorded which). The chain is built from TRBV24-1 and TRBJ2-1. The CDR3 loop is CATEHSIGISYNEQFF.